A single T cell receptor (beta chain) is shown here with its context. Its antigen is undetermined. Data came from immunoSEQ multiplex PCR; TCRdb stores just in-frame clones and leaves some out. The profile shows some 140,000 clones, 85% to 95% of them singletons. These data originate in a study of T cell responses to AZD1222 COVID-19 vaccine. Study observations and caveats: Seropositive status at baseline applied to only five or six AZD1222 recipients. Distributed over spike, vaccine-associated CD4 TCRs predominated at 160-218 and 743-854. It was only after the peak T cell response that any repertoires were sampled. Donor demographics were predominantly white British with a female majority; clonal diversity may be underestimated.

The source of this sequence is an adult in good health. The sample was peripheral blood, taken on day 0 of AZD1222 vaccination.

The DNA of the CDR3 is TGTGCCAGCAGTGACAGGGTGGCTCAGCCCCAGCATTTT. Translated, it gives CASSDRVAQPQHF. The chain couples TRBV25-1 to TRBJ1-5, with TRBD1 as a possible D gene (5 bases). The V gene's germline CDR1 is MGHDK and CDR2 SYGVNS. The CDR3 spans 13 residues. The V end was cut by 3 bases, the J end by 6 bases, with 9 bases between.